This T cell receptor (beta chain) appears in the sequencing data of a study of blood T cell repertoires in COVID-19. This clone was seen a few times. As processed by the authors: Using reference gene primer amplification, nucleated cell counts were estimated. The method was immunoSEQ multiplex PCR; TCRdb's version includes in-frame clones alone and lacks a portion of them. The DNA gave D and trimming, while V, J and clone size come from that table. The sample gives 50,000 to 75,000 clones, approximately 80% of which show up once; under 30% is in the top ten. Germline-derived CDR1 and CDR2 are KGHSH and LQKENI. Trimming pared 3 bases from V and 7 bases from J, leaving 22 bases between. The CDR3 sequence is 17 residues long.

Material for sequencing was peripheral blood. The receptor's source is a woman of 80 years or more with active or convalescent COVID-19. The chain couples TRBV18 to TRBJ1-3; perhaps TRBD1 as D (6 bases). Here the CDR3 DNA reads TGTGCCAGCTCACCGGATTCGGGGGGCGCTTTCTGGAACACCATATATTTT. Protein product: CASSPDSGGAFWNTIYF.